These 24 T cell receptor beta chains were sequenced from one sample in a study of long-term antiretroviral therapy in people with HIV. immunoSEQ v3.0 was run at survey level. Generated by immunoSEQ multiplex PCR, the TCRdb table keeps only in-frame clones and is missing some. The sample records roughly 27,000 clones, 85% being singletons. The specimen was unsorted PBMCs, collected 2.3 years after starting antiretroviral therapy. All receptors derive from a man aged 35 to 55 with HIV.

The genes are TRBV19 and TRBJ1-6; D unresolved. Germline V gene sequence: CDR1 LNHDA, CDR2 SQIVND (reference sequence). The CDR3 has 15 amino acids. Here the CDR3 DNA reads TGTGCGACCTCGGAGGGTAGCTCCTATAATTCACCCCTCCACTTT. Translated: CATSEGSSYNSPLHF.

The V and J genes are TRBV18 and TRBJ1-1; D is possibly TRBD1 (5 bases). Per the germline V gene, CDR1 is KGHSH and CDR2 is LQKENI. The CDR3 contains 16 residues. Trimming shortened V by 0 bases and J by 4 bases, and 15 bases separated the two germline ends. The CDR3, as DNA: TGTGCCAGCTCACCACCGACCCTGGCAGGGCCCACTGAAGCTTTCTTT. Its translation is CASSPPTLAGPTEAFF.

This clone was seen a handful of times. This chain uses TRBV5-1 with TRBJ1-5, with 8 positions matching TRBD1. There are 13 residues in the CDR3. V shed 10 bases and J 4 bases; nucleotides not matched to a gene: 7. Germline V gives CDR1 SGHRS, CDR2 YFSETQ. The CDR3 sequence is CAGLTGENQPQHF. The CDR3, as DNA: TGCGCCGGCCTGACAGGGGAGAATCAGCCCCAGCATTTT.

The CDR3 sequence is CAISEEGQNNYGYTF. In nucleotides, the CDR3 is TGTGCCATCAGTGAGGAGGGACAGAATAACTATGGCTACACCTTC. The chain has TRBV10-3 and TRBJ1-2; 7 bases line up with TRBD1. Trimming removed 2 bases from V and 1 base from J; junction bases left unmatched: 4. This CDR3 has 15 residues. Germline V lookup: CDR1 ENHRY, CDR2 SYGVKD.

V and J are TRBV7-9 and TRBJ1-2; D unresolved. Germline CDR1 SEHNR, CDR2 FQNEAQ (reference sequence). CDR3 length equals 15 residues. V shed 5 bases and J shed 4 bases, with 17 bases lying between them. In nucleotides, the CDR3 is TGTGCCAGCAGCCCCTTAGGTGGTAGTGTCTATGGCTACACCTTC. Protein sequence: CASSPLGGSVYGYTF. Looking up the rest from reference TRBV7-9 and TRBJ1-2 gives the full variable domain: DTGVSQNPRHKITKRGQNVTFRCDPISEHNRLYWYRQTLGQGPEFLTYFQNEAQLEKSRLLSDRFSAERPKGSFSTLEIQRTEQGDSAMYLCASSPLGGSVYGYTFGSGTRLTVV.

The chain couples TRBV2 to TRBJ2-7; TRBD1 matches at 11 bases. J was trimmed by 3 bases and V by 6 bases; bases with no gene match: 7. Germline V CDR1 and CDR2: SNHLY, FYNNEI. The CDR3 spans 15 residues. The CDR3 is CASRTSGTGGYEQYF. CDR3 DNA sequence: TGTGCCAGCAGGACCAGCGGGACAGGGGGCTACGAGCAGTACTTC.

J is TRBJ2-1 and V is TRBV5-1; 12 nucleotides agree with TRBD2. The J segment lost 12 bases and the V segment lost 5 bases, leaving 12 bases of the junction unmatched. Germline CDR1 and CDR2: SGHRS and YFSETQ. The CDR3 has 15 residues. This chain's CDR3 is CASSPGTSGSVWQFF. In DNA, the CDR3 is TGCGCCAGCAGTCCCGGGACTAGCGGGTCGGTTTGGCAGTTCTTC.

This clone was seen a handful of times. The chain recombines TRBV5-6 with TRBJ2-7; D perhaps matches TRBD2 (5 bases). V was shortened by 2 bases and J by 2 bases, with 17 bases between the two germline ends. CDR3 length equals 16 residues. In germline, CDR1 is SGHDT, CDR2 YYEEEE. The CDR3 sequence: CASSFSLGGFTYEQYF. CDR3 bases: TGTGCCAGCAGCTTCTCTCTGGGCGGGTTCACCTACGAGCAGTACTTC.

The V call is TRBV4-2, the J call TRBJ1-5; perhaps TRBD1 as D (6 bases). The CDR3 consists of 15 residues. Germline V CDR1 and CDR2: LGHNA, YNFKEQ. Trimming cost V 4 bases and J 3 bases, with 13 bases left between them. CDR3 region: CASSPNSGDNQPQHF. The CDR3 DNA sequence: TGTGCCAGCAGCCCAAATTCAGGGGACAATCAGCCCCAGCATTTT.

The V gene is TRBV25-1, the J gene TRBJ2-3; 8 bases align to TRBD2. This CDR3 spans 16 amino acids. The germline V gene encodes CDR1 MGHDK and CDR2 SYGVNS. V lost 4 bases and J lost 4; bases outside the gene matches: 10. CDR3 in DNA: TGTGCCAGCAGTGTATATTCGGGGGGGTTCGCAGATACGCAGTATTTT. Residues: CASSVYSGGFADTQYF.

This chain joins TRBV5-6 and TRBJ1-5; D gene unclear. The CDR3 contains 13 residues. Germline CDR1 reads SGHDT; CDR2 reads YYEEEE. V lost 0 bases and J 7 bases, leaving 8 bases between the germline ends. Written as DNA, the CDR3 is TGTGCCAGCAGCTTGGGGCCGGGGCAGCCCCAGCATTTT. Translating it yields CASSLGPGQPQHF.

The gene calls are TRBV11-2 and TRBJ1-1; TRBD1 matches 8 bases. With V trimmed by 1 base and J by 0 bases, 10 bases remained unmatched. The CDR3 is 18 amino acids. Germline CDR1 SGHAT, CDR2 FQNNGV. In DNA form, the CDR3 reads TGTGCCAGCAGCTTAGGTAGGAAGGGGGACAGGATGAACACTGAAGCTTTCTTT. This translates into CASSLGRKGDRMNTEAFF.

This clone was counted once. The CDR3: CASSPQEGREQYF. CDR3 coding DNA: TGTGCCAGCAGTCCCCAGGAGGGGCGAGAGCAGTACTTC. This chain links TRBV6-4 with TRBJ2-7; D perhaps matches TRBD2 (6 bases). The CDR3 is 13 amino acids. The germline V gene encodes CDR1 MRHNA and CDR2 SNTAGT. The V end was cut by 5 bases, the J end by 7 bases, with 15 bases between.

This chain links TRBV6-5 with TRBJ2-7, with 8 bases fitting TRBD1. CDR3 length: 15 residues. The germline gives CDR1 MNHEY, CDR2 SVGAGI. J was trimmed by 5 bases and V by 0 bases; bases with no gene match: 6. CDR3 in DNA: TGTGCCAGCAGTTACTCGGACAGGGAAAGCGACGAGCAGTACTTC. Its protein product is CASSYSDRESDEQYF.

The chain joins TRBV11-3 to TRBJ1-1; D gene unclear. Germline CDR1 and CDR2: SGHNT and YENEEA. CDR3 length equals 13 residues. The germline V and J ends were trimmed by 5 bases and 6 bases, with 13 bases remaining between them. The CDR3: CASSHTQEAEAFF. CDR3 DNA sequence: TGTGCCAGCAGCCACACCCAGGAGGCTGAAGCTTTCTTT.

This chain connects TRBV15 to TRBJ2-7, with TRBD1 matching 11 bases. The CDR3 is 14 amino acids. CDR1 and CDR2 (germline): LNHNV, YYDKDF (reference sequence). J gave up 2 bases and V 8 bases, and 5 bases lay outside the gene matches. The CDR3 reads CATSEGQGAYEQYF. Written as DNA, the CDR3 is TGTGCCACCTCCGAGGGACAGGGGGCCTACGAGCAGTACTTC.

This chain links TRBV4-1 with TRBJ1-5, with D uncertain. The V and J ends lost 1 base and 3 bases respectively, with 7 bases between them. Per the germline V gene, CDR1 is MGHRA and CDR2 is YSYEKL. The length of the CDR3 is 14 residues. The chain's CDR3 is CASSQGGYNQPQHF. CDR3 coding DNA: TGCGCCAGCAGCCAAGGCGGGTACAATCAGCCCCAGCATTTT.

The sample holds a few counts of this clone. V gene TRBV19 combines with J gene TRBJ1-5; tentative D call: TRBD1 (5 bases). Germline CDR1 LNHDA, CDR2 SQIVND (reference sequence). Trimming took 3 bases from V and 9 from J, leaving 18 bases between them. The CDR3 is 15 residues long. CDR3 DNA: TGTGCCAGTAGTATCCCCCGGGACCTCGGACCGCCCCAGCATTTT. Its translation: CASSIPRDLGPPQHF.

A few counts support this clone. The rearrangement uses TRBV15 and TRBJ1-3; D may be TRBD1 (5 bases). This CDR3 spans 13 amino acids. Germline-derived CDR1 and CDR2 are LNHNV and YYDKDF (reference sequence). Trimming removed 10 bases at V and 2 bases at J, with 12 bases between. CDR3 in amino acids: CAIGARAGNTIYF. In DNA form, the CDR3 reads TGTGCCATCGGGGCCCGGGCTGGAAACACCATATATTTT.

The chain recombines TRBV30 with TRBJ2-1; 11 nucleotides align to TRBD2. Germline CDR1 GTSNPN, CDR2 SVGIG (reference sequence). V dropped 0 bases and J dropped 3; count of bases not matched to a gene: 4. The CDR3 covers 16 residues. This CDR3 is CAWSVPGLAVYNEQFF. DNA for the CDR3: TGTGCCTGGAGTGTACCGGGACTAGCGGTCTACAATGAGCAGTTCTTC.

The gene calls are TRBV21-1 and TRBJ2-2; no DNA check was done on the table's D call, TRBD1. TRBV21-1 is annotated as a pseudogene. The CDR3 consists of 16 residues. CDR3 loop: CASRLGQGFNTGELFF. The CDR3 DNA sequence: TGTGCCAGCAGATTAGGACAGGGATTCAACACCGGGGAGCTGTTTTTT.

The genes are TRBV29-1 and TRBJ1-2, with D unresolved. CDR1 and CDR2 (germline): SQVTM, ANQGSEA. The CDR3 consists of 14 residues. The ends were cut back, 6 bases at V and 0 bases at J, with 14 bases in the middle. CDR3: CSVVGRETNYGYTF. In nucleotides, the CDR3 is TGCAGCGTGGTAGGTAGGGAGACTAACTATGGCTACACCTTC. The full variable domain, rest sourced from reference TRBV29-1 and TRBJ1-2, is SAVISQKPSRDICQRGTSLTIQCQVDSQVTMMFWYRQQPGQSLTLIATANQGSEATYESGFVIDKFPISRPNLTFSTLTVSNMSPEDSSIYLCSVVGRETNYGYTFGSGTRLTVV.

This clone was observed once. The chain uses TRBV11-2 and TRBJ2-3; a possible D gene is TRBD2 (6 bases). Germline CDR1 SGHAT, CDR2 FQNNGV. Trimming pared 6 bases from V and 6 bases from J, leaving 10 bases between. The CDR3 has 12 amino acids. In nucleotides, the CDR3 is TGTGCCAGCAGTCTTGGGGGGGATACGCAGTATTTT. This gives the protein CASSLGGDTQYF.

The chain is built from TRBV4-1 and TRBJ1-4; D is possibly TRBD1 (6 bases). The CDR3 length is 17 residues. Trimming shortened V by 2 bases and J by 7 bases, and 20 bases separated the two germline ends. The germline V gene encodes CDR1 MGHRA and CDR2 YSYEKL. The CDR3 is CASSQFWGQKSVEKLFF. The CDR3 coding sequence is TGCGCCAGCAGCCAATTTTGGGGGCAGAAAAGTGTTGAAAAACTGTTTTTT.